This T cell receptor beta chain was captured by sequencing in a study of T cells in localized non-small cell lung cancer. Clones were read by immunoSEQ multiplex PCR, and TCRdb kept only the in-frame ones, dropping some. The sample has roughly 16,000 clones; roughly 85% are singletons. This clone was seen more than once but under ten times. The CDR3 loop spans 17 amino acids. The sequencing used peripheral blood, collected before any cancer treatment. The gene calls are TRBV21-1 and TRBJ1-6; the table gives TRBD1 as D, unverified against the DNA. TRBV21-1 is a listed pseudogene. The TCR sequence derives from a male donor aged 60 or over with stage I lung adenocarcinoma. CDR3 protein: CASSKGVWGRSDSPLHF. As DNA, the CDR3 is TGTGCCAGCAGCAAAGGGGTTTGGGGCCGAAGTGATTCACCCCTCCACTTT.